The clone carrying this T cell receptor (beta chain) was found once. The authors reverse transcribed roughly 0.5 to 1 ug RNA with random hexamers. MiXCR, applied by TCRdb to the immunoSEQ multiplex PCR reads, yields one record per CDR3 protein. Of roughly 120,000 distinct CDR3 sequences listed, about 94% are singletons. This record belongs to a study of CD8 T cells in Susac syndrome. The V end lost 4 bases, the J end lost 5 bases, and 15 bases lay between the germline ends. This CDR3 spans 14 amino acids. Germline V lookup: CDR1 MNHEY, CDR2 SVGAGI. Material for sequencing was CD4+ T cells from PBMCs. The rearrangement joins TRBV6-5 to TRBJ2-7; weak D call: TRBD2 (6 bases). The receptor was isolated from a human donor in good health. The CDR3 region is CASSFLLAPHEQYF. The CDR3 DNA sequence: TGTGCCAGCAGTTTCCTACTAGCCCCCCACGAGCAGTACTTC.